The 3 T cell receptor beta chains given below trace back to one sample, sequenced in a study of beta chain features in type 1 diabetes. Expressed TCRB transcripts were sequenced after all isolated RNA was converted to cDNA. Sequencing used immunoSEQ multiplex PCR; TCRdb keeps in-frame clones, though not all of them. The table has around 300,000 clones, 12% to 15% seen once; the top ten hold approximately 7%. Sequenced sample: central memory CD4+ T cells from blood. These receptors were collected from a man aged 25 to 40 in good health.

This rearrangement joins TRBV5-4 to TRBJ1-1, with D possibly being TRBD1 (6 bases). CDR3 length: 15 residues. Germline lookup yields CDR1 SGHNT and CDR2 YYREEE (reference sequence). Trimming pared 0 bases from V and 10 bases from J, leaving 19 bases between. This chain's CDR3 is CASSLGGPGADSAFF. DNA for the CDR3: TGTGCCAGCAGCTTGGGGGGACCGGGGGCAGACTCAGCTTTCTTT.

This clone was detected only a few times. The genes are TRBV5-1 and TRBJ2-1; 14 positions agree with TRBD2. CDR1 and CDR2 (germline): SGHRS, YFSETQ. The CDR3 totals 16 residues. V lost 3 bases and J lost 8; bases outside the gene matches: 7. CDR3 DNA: TGCGCCAGCAGCTCGGGGACTAGCGGGAGTGGAGATGAGCAGTTCTTC. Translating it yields CASSSGTSGSGDEQFF.

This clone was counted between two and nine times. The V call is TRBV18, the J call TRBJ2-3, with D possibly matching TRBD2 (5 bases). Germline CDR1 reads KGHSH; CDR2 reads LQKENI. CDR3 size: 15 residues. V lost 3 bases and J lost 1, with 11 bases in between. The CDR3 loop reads CASSPAGLGTDTQYF. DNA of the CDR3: TGTGCCAGCTCACCGGCGGGTCTTGGCACAGATACGCAGTATTTT.